This T cell receptor beta chain was recovered during a study of CD8+CD57+ T cells in acquired aplastic anemia. Overall study: Mean yield of DNA from sorted CD4+ and CD8+ cells was 3.2 ug.

Study results and limitations: Patients and healthy controls showed no significant CD8+ Simpson's diversity difference. Patients had twenty-nine CD8+ CDR3 sequences in common with controls (the shared set).

Investigators profiled TCR beta VDJ and CDR3 from genomic DNA template. TCRdb recomputed calls from the reads with MiXCR, one row per CDR3 protein. The sample lists hundreds of thousands of distinct CDR3 sequences, roughly 34% occurring once. The sample holds many counts of this clonotype. What it recognizes is unknown. All sequencing subjects had displayed CD8+CD57+ cell expansion on flow cytometry. Therapy had not been given to patients before blood sampling. This CDR3 is 17 amino acids long. Germline assignment: CDR1 SNHLY and CDR2 FYNNEI. Trimming cost V 1 base and J 5 bases; bases outside gene matches: 11.

The chain couples TRBV2 to TRBJ2-5; 9 nucleotides agree with TRBD2. Material: sorted CD4+, CD8+, or CD8+CD57+ T cells (not recorded which) from PBMCs. This clonotype originated in a human donor with aplastic anemia. The CDR3 spells CASSEDVGGRAVETQYF. The DNA of the CDR3 is TGTGCCAGCAGTGAAGATGTGGGCGGGAGGGCCGTGGAGACCCAGTACTTC.